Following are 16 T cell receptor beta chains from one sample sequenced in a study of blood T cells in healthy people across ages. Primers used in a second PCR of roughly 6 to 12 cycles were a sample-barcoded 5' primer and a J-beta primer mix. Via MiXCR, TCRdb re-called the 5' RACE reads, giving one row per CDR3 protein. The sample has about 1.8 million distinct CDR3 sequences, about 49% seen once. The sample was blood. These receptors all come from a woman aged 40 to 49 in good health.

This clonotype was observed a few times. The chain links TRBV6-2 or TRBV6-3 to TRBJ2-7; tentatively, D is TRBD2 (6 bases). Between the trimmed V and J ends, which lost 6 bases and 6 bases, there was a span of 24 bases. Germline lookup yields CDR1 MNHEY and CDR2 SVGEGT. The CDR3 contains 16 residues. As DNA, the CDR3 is TGTGCCAGCAGCCCTCTCGCGGGGATAATAACACTCGAGCAGTACTTC. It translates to CASSPLAGIITLEQYF.

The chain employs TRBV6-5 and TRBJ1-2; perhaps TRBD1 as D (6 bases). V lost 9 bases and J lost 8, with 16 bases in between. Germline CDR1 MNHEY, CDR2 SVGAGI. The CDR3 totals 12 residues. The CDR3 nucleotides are TGTGCCAGTCGCCGGACAGACACAGGCTACACCTTC. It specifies CASRRTDTGYTF.

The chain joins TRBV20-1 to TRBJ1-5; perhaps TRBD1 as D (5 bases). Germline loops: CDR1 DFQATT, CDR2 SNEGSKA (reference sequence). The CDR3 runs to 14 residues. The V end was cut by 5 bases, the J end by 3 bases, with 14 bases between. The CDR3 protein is CSAPSSGTNQPQHF. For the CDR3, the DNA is TGCAGTGCTCCCTCATCAGGGACCAATCAGCCCCAGCATTTT.

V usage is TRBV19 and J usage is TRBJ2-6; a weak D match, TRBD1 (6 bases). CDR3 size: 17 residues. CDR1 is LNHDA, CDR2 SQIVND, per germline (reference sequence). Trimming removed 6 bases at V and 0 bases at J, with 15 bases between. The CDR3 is CASSIGTPHSGANVLTF. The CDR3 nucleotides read TGTGCCAGTAGCATCGGGACACCTCACTCTGGGGCCAACGTCCTGACTTTC.

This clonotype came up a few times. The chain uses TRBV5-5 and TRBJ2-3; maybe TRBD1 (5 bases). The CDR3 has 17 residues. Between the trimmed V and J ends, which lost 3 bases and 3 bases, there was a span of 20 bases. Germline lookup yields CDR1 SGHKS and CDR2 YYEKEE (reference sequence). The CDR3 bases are TGTGCCAGCAGCTCGGGCCCAGGGAAGGCGTGGACAGATACGCAGTATTTT. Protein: CASSSGPGKAWTDTQYF. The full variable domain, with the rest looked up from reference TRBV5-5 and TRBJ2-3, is DAGVTQSPTHLIKTRGQQVTLRCSPISGHKSVSWYQQVLGQGPQFIFQYYEKEERGRGNFPDRFSARQFPNYSSELNVNALLLGDSALYLCASSSGPGKAWTDTQYFGPGTRLTVL.

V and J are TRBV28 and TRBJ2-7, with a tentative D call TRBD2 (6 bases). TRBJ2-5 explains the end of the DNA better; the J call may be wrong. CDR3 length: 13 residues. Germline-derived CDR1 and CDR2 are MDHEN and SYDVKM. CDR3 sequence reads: CASTRGNSETQYF. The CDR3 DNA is TGTGCCAGCACCCGGGGGAATTCGGAGACCCAGTACTTC.

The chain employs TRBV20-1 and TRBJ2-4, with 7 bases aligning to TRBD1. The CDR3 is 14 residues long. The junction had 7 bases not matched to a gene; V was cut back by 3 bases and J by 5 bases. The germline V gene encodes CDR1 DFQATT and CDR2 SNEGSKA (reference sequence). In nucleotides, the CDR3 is TGCAGTGCTAGTTTGGGGCAGGGGGAAAACATTCAGTACTTC. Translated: CSASLGQGENIQYF.

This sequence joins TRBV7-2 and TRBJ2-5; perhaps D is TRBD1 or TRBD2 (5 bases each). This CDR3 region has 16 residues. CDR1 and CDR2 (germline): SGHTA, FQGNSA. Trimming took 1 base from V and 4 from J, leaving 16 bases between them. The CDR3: CASSLGARVEVETQYF. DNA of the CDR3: TGTGCCAGCAGCTTAGGTGCCAGGGTGGAGGTAGAGACCCAGTACTTC.

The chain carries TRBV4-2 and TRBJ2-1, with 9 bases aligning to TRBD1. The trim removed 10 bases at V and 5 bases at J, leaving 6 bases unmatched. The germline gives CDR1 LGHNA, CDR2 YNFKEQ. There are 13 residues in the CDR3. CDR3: CANGTGPHNEQFF. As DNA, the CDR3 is TGTGCCAACGGGACAGGGCCTCACAATGAGCAGTTCTTC.

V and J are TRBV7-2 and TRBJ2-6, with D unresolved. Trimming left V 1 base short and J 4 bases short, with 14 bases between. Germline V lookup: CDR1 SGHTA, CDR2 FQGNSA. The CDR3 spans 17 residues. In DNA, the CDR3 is TGTGCCAGCAGCTTAGTATCAGGCTCAGGAGGGGCCAACGTCCTGACTTTC. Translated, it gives CASSLVSGSGGANVLTF.

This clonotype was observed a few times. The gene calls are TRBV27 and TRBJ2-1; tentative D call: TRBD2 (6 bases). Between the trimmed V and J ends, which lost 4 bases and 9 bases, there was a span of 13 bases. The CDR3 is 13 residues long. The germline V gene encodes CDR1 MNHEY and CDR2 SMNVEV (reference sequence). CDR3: CASSSYGGSEQFF. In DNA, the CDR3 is TGTGCCAGCAGTTCCTACGGGGGTAGTGAGCAGTTCTTC.

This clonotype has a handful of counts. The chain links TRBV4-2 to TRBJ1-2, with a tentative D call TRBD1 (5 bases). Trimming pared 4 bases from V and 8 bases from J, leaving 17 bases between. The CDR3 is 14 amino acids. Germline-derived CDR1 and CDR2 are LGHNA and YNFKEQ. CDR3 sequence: CASSRQNPGKGYTF. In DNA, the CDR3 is TGTGCCAGCAGCCGCCAAAACCCAGGGAAGGGCTACACCTTC.

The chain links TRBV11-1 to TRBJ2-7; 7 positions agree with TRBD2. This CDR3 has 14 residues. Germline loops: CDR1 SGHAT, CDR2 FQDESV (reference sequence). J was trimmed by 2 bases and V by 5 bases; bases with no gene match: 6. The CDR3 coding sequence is TGTGCCAGCAGCCATGAGCGGGGACCCTACGAGCAGTACTTC. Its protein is CASSHERGPYEQYF.

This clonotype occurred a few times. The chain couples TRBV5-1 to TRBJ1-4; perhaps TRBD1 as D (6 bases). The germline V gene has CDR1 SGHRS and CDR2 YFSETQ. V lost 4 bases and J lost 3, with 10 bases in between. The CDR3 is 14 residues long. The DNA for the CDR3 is TGCGCCAGCAGCCGGACAGCCTCTAATGAAAAACTGTTTTTT. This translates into CASSRTASNEKLFF.

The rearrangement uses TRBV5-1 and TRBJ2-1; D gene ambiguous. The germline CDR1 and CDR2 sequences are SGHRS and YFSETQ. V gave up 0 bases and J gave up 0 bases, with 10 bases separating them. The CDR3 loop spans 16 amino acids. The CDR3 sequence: CASSLVPGASYNEQFF. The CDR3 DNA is TGCGCCAGCAGCTTGGTTCCGGGCGCCTCCTACAATGAGCAGTTCTTC.

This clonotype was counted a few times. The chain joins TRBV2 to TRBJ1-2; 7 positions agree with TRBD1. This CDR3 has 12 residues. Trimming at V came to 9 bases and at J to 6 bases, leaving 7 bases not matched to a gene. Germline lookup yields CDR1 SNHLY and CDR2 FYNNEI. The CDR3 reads CARNDREDGYTF. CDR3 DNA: TGTGCCAGGAATGACAGGGAGGATGGCTACACCTTC.